A selection of T cell receptor beta chains follows, all from one sample in a study of blood T cell repertoires in COVID-19. The data were produced by immunoSEQ multiplex PCR, yet TCRdb's version contains in-frame clones alone and is incomplete. This sample has approximately 250,000 clones; less than 95% occur once, and the top ten carry 2.5% to 3%. Sequenced: PBMCs or T cells enriched from blood (not recorded which). These receptor sequences come from a man aged 40-49 years who had been exposed to COVID-19. Both conserved end residues are part of each CDR3. D genes are given only for firm matches. Some rows mark clone size as missing; the rest say once, few, many or name a class of expanded clone.

>-|TRBV9|once|TRBJ2-1
TGTGCCAGCAGCGTAGACGTAGAGCTCGGTGAGCAGTTCTTC
CASSVDVELGEQFF
>TRBD1|TRBV6-5|few|TRBJ1-6
TGTGCCAGCAGTACTGACAGGGTGGGTTCACCCCTCCACTTT
CASSTDRVGSPLHF
>-|TRBV6-4|few|TRBJ1-5
TGTGCCAGCGGTGGGATGCCCCGGGGGGGCAATCAGCCCCAGCATTTT
CASGGMPRGGNQPQHF
>-|TRBV9|-|TRBJ1-1
TGTGCCAGCAGCGTAGAGGGAGATGCCACTGAAGCTTTCTTT
CASSVEGDATEAFF
>TRBD1|TRBV14|-|TRBJ1-2
TGTGCCAGCTCCCCGGGACAGACCTATGGCTACACCTTC
CASSPGQTYGYTF
>-|TRBV6-2/TRBV6-3|-|TRBJ2-1
TGTGCCAGCAGCCCCGGGGGAGAGGAGTTACCGGTTGAGCAGTTCTTC
CASSPGGEELPVEQFF
>TRBD1|TRBV4-3|-|TRBJ2-2
TGCGCCAGCAGCCAAGGCCCAGGGGGCACCGGGGAGCTGTTTTTT
CASSQGPGGTGELFF
>-|TRBV27|-|TRBJ2-6
TGTGCCAGCAGTTACGGACAGCCGAACTCTGGGGCCAACGTCCTGACTTTC
CASSYGQPNSGANVLTF
>TRBD2|TRBV7-3|-|TRBJ2-1
TGTGCCAGCAGCTGGCTAGCGGGGAATGAGCAGTTCTTC
CASSWLAGNEQFF
>-|TRBV5-1|-|TRBJ2-7
TGCGCCAGCAGCTTGCGGGTTGGGGGCGACGAGCAGTACTTC
CASSLRVGGDEQYF
>-|TRBV10-2|-|TRBJ2-4
TGCGCCAGCAGTGACGGCTTGGGGGAGCGGGCTTGGGACATTCAGTACTTC
CASSDGLGERAWDIQYF
>TRBD1|TRBV9|-|TRBJ2-6
TGTGCCAGCAGCGAGAAAGGGGGCCGGGTTGGGGCCAACGTCCTGACTTTC
CASSEKGGRVGANVLTF
>-|TRBV19|-|TRBJ2-1
TGTGCCAGTAGTTCCGGTGAGCAGTTCTTC
CASSSGEQFF
>TRBD1|TRBV19|once|TRBJ1-1
TGTGCCAGTAGGGGACAGGGCCTAATTATGAACACTGAAGCTTTCTTT
CASRGQGLIMNTEAFF
>TRBD2|TRBV7-2|-|TRBJ2-1
TGTGCCAGCAGCCGCGGACTAGCGGGGTACAATGAGCAGTTCTTC
CASSRGLAGYNEQFF
>-|TRBV19|once|TRBJ2-5
TGTGCCAGTAGTAGCTACTTCCAAGAGACCCAGTACTTC
CASSSYFQETQYF
>-|TRBV27|-|TRBJ2-1
TGTGCCAGCAGTTTATTGAATTATATAGCAGACAGTACCTACAATGAGCAGTTCTTC
CASSLLNYIADSTYNEQFF
>-|TRBV7-9|-|TRBJ1-1
TGTGCCAGCAGCTTAAAAACAGGGGAAGCTTTCTTT
CASSLKTGEAFF
>-|TRBV14|once|TRBJ2-7
TGTGCCAGCAGCCAATCAGGAGGTTCCTCCTACGAGCAGTACTTC
CASSQSGGSSYEQYF
>TRBD2|TRBV18|-|TRBJ2-7
TGTGCCAGCTCACCCGGGACTAGCGGTGAAGAGCAGTACTTC
CASSPGTSGEEQYF
>TRBD2|TRBV19|-|TRBJ2-6
TGTGCCAGTAGTAAGTGGAGTGGGACTAGCAGTTCCAGGGCCAACGTCCTGACTTTC
CASSKWSGTSSSRANVLTF
>TRBD1|TRBV27|-|TRBJ1-6
TGTGCCAGGATCGAAGACAGGGGGTCCAATTCACCCCTCCACTTT
CARIEDRGSNSPLHF
>-|TRBV29-1|-|TRBJ2-3
TGCAGCGAAACGGCAGGCGACACAGATACGCAGTATTTT
CSETAGDTDTQYF
>-|TRBV6-2/TRBV6-3|-|TRBJ2-1
TGTGCCAGCAGTTGGCGGGACTCTCATGTCAATATTGAGCAGTTCTTC
CASSWRDSHVNIEQFF
>-|TRBV19|once|TRBJ2-1
TGTGCCAGTAGTATCCCCAGTGGTTTCGTTCATGAGCAGTTCTTC
CASSIPSGFVHEQFF
>-|TRBV6-4|-|TRBJ1-6
TGTGCCAGCAGGGACAGCGATCAAAATTCACCCCTCCACTTT
CASRDSDQNSPLHF
>-|TRBV14|-|TRBJ2-1
TGTGCCAGCAGCCAAGGCGTCCACGAAGTCTACAATGAGCAGTTCTTC
CASSQGVHEVYNEQFF
>-|TRBV28|-|TRBJ2-1
TGTGCCAGCCACCGGGTTAGTAGTGAGCAGTTCTTC
CASHRVSSEQFF
>-|TRBV28|-|TRBJ1-1
TGTGCCAGCAGTCCGTGGTTCGAGATCCCGAACACTGAAGCTTTCTTT
CASSPWFEIPNTEAFF
>-|TRBV28|-|TRBJ2-7
TGTGCCAGTCTCGCTTTGGGCAACATCGACGAGCAGTACTTC
CASLALGNIDEQYF
>-|TRBV27|-|TRBJ2-2
TGTGCCAGCAGTTCTGGACAGAACACCGGGGAGCTGTTTTTT
CASSSGQNTGELFF
>-|TRBV21-1|-|TRBJ2-1
TGTGCCAGCAGCAAAATACTTAGACTAGCGGGGTATCACAATGAGCAGTTCTTC
CASSKILRLAGYHNEQFF
>-|TRBV5-4|-|TRBJ2-1
TGTGCCAGCAAGGGGACATACAATGAGCAGTTCTTC
CASKGTYNEQFF
>-|TRBV19|-|TRBJ2-7
TGTGCCAGTAGTATTAGAGGACATTCCTACGAGCAGTACTTC
CASSIRGHSYEQYF
>TRBD1|TRBV5-1|once|TRBJ1-5
TGCGCCAGCAGTCAACAGGGGGCGAGCGGTCAGCCCCAGCATTTT
CASSQQGASGQPQHF
>TRBD1|TRBV4-1|-|TRBJ2-7
TGCGCCAGCAGCCAATTAGTAACGGGACAGGCAAGCTACGAGCAGTACTTC
CASSQLVTGQASYEQYF
>TRBD1|TRBV7-9|-|TRBJ1-2
TGTGCCAGCAGCTTAGGGTCAGGGGGCTTTCATGGCTACACCTTC
CASSLGSGGFHGYTF
>-|TRBV5-1|-|TRBJ2-7
TGCGCCAGCAGCTTTTCCCGGGAGTCTACCACCGAGCAGTACTTC
CASSFSRESTTEQYF
>-|TRBV10-3|-|TRBJ1-2
TGTGCCATCAGTCCCCGGGAGCATGGCTACACCTTC
CAISPREHGYTF
>TRBD1|TRBV28|-|TRBJ1-5
TGTGCCAGCCGACAGGGGACGGGGCAGCCCCAGCATTTT
CASRQGTGQPQHF
>-|TRBV19|-|TRBJ1-2
TGTGCCAGTAGCGCTTACCCGGGACGGGAGGCGGGCTACACCTTC
CASSAYPGREAGYTF
>-|TRBV6-5|-|TRBJ2-7
TGTGCCAGCAGTTTGAGCGCGAGTGAGCAGTACTTC
CASSLSASEQYF
>-|TRBV12-3/TRBV12-4|-|TRBJ1-1
TGTGCCAGCAGAGCCAGGGAGGGCACTGAAGCTTTCTTT
CASRAREGTEAFF
>TRBD1|TRBV5-4|-|TRBJ1-3
TGTGCCAGCAGCTCGGGGACAGGGGCTGGAAACACCATATATTTT
CASSSGTGAGNTIYF
>TRBD1|TRBV30|-|TRBJ1-5
TGTGCCTGGAGTGGGGGACAGGGCAATCAGCCCCAGCATTTT
CAWSGGQGNQPQHF
>-|TRBV24-1|-|TRBJ2-1
TGTGCCACCAGTGATTTTGACGGGGATGAGCAGTTCTTC
CATSDFDGDEQFF
>-|TRBV7-6|-|TRBJ1-3
TGTGCCAGCAGCTCCTTTGCTGTTTCGACAAATGTCAGGATGAACTCTGGAAACACCATATATTTT
CASSSFAVSTNVRMNSGNTIYF
>TRBD1|TRBV6-5|-|TRBJ1-2
TGTGCCAGCGGGACAGGGGGCTATGGCTACACCTTC
CASGTGGYGYTF
>-|TRBV7-7|once|TRBJ2-7
TGTGCCAGCAGCTCCTTTTGTAGGGGCAGGGACTACGAGCAGTACTTC
CASSSFCRGRDYEQYF
>TRBD1|TRBV23-1|-|TRBJ1-4
TGCGCCAGCAGTCAATCGTCCGAGGGCAGGGGGTGTCCTGAAAAACTGTTTTTT
CASSQSSEGRGCPEKLFF
>TRBD2|TRBV11-2|-|TRBJ2-2
TGTGCCAGCAGCTCAAGCGGGAGGGCCAGGACCGGGGAGCTGTTTTTT
CASSSSGRARTGELFF
>-|TRBV7-3|-|TRBJ2-5
TGTGCCAGCAGCTCGACGGGAAACCAAGAGACCCAGTACTTC
CASSSTGNQETQYF
>-|TRBV5-4|-|TRBJ2-7
TGTGCCAGCAGCTTGTTCTGGGGCTCCGACGAGCAGTACTTC
CASSLFWGSDEQYF
>TRBD2|TRBV11-2|-|TRBJ2-7
TGTGCCAGCAGCCCGACTAGCGGGAGGGCCTCATCCTACGAGCAGTACTTC
CASSPTSGRASSYEQYF
>-|TRBV28|-|TRBJ2-1
TGTGCCAGCACCGAGTCAGGGAATGAGCAGTTCTTC
CASTESGNEQFF